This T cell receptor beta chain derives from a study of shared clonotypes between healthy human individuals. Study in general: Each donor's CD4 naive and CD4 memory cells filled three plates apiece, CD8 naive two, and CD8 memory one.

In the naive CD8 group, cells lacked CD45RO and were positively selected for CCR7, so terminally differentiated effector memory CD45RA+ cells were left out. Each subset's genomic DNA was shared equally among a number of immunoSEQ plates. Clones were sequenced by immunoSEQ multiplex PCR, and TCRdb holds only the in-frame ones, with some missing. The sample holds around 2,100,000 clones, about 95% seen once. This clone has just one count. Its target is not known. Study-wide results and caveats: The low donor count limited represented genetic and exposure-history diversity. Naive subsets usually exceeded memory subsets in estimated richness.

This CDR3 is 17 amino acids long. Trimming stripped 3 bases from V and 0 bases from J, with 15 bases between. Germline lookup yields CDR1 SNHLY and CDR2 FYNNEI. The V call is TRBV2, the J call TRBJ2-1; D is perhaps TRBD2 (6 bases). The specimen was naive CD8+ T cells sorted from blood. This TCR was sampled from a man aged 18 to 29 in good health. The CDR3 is CASSERLYGSSYNEQFF. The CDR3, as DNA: TGTGCCAGCAGTGAGAGGCTATACGGGAGCTCCTACAATGAGCAGTTCTTC.